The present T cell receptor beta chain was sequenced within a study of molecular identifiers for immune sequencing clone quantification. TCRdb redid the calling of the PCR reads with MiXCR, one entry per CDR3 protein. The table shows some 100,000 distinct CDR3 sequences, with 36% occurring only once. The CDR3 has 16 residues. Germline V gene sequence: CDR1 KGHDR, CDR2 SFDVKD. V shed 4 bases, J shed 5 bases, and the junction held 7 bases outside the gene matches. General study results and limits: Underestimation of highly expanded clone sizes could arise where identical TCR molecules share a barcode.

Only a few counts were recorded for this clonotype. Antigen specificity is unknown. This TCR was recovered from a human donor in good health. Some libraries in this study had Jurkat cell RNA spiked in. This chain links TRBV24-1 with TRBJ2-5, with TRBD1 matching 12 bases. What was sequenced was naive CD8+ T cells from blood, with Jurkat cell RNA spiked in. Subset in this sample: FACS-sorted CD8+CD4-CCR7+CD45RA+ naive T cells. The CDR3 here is CATSEIGTGGGETQYF. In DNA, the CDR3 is TGTGCCACCAGTGAAATAGGGACAGGGGGCGGGGAGACCCAGTACTTC.